These 24 T cell receptor beta chains originate from one sample sequenced in a study of cytomegalovirus exposure and HLA in healthy donors. Use of 60 Vbeta and 13 Jbeta primers characterized the PCR. Profiling relied on immunoSEQ multiplex PCR, and the TCRdb table lists in-frame clones only, not all of them. The profile shows about 160,000 clones, approximately 80% of them singletons. The specimen sequenced was PBMCs. These receptors were collected from a man in his fifties in good health and CMV-seropositive.

The chain employs TRBV6-5 and TRBJ2-7, with D perhaps TRBD1 (8 bases). CDR1 is MNHEY, CDR2 SVGAGI, per germline. V was cut by 5 bases and J by 7 bases, with 12 bases left in between. This CDR3 is built from 12 residues. This chain's CDR3 is CASSGQGGEQYF. CDR3 nucleotide sequence: TGTGCCAGCAGTGGACAGGGAGGGGAGCAGTACTTC.

In its sample, this clone was seen a few times. V usage is TRBV5-6 and J usage is TRBJ1-5; TRBD1 matches at 8 bases. V lost 3 bases, J lost 0 bases, and 5 bases stayed unmatched. The germline gives CDR1 SGHDT, CDR2 YYEEEE. CDR3 size: 16 residues. CDR3 residues: CASSWGTGHSNQPQHF. CDR3 DNA sequence: TGTGCCAGCAGCTGGGGGACAGGACATAGCAATCAGCCCCAGCATTTT.

J is TRBJ1-2 and V is TRBV2; D is possibly TRBD1 (6 bases). V was trimmed by 3 bases and J by 0 bases, leaving 11 bases between them. There are 15 residues in the CDR3. CDR1 SNHLY and CDR2 FYNNEI come from the germline V gene. CDR3 amino acids: CASSDQGRANYGYTF. For the CDR3, the DNA is TGTGCCAGCAGTGATCAGGGGAGAGCTAACTATGGCTACACCTTC.

J is TRBJ2-3 and V is TRBV5-1, with D perhaps TRBD2 (5 bases). Trimming took off 0 bases at V and 4 bases at J, with 9 bases between the two ends. The V gene's germline CDR1 is SGHRS and CDR2 YFSETQ. CDR3 length: 14 residues. CDR3 bases: TGCGCCAGCAGCTTGGGAGGTAGCGCAGATACGCAGTATTTT. Amino acids: CASSLGGSADTQYF. The variable domain in full, with the rest retrieved from reference TRBV5-1 and TRBJ2-3, is KAGVTQTPRYLIKTRGQQVTLSCSPISGHRSVSWYQQTPGQGLQFLFEYFSETQRNKGNFPGRFSGRQFSNSRSEMNVSTLELGDSALYLCASSLGGSADTQYFGPGTRLTVL.

The chain carries TRBV5-8 and TRBJ1-2; 7 nucleotides align to TRBD1. There are 15 residues in the CDR3. Germline CDR1 reads SGHTS; CDR2 reads YDEGEE. Trimming at V came to 0 bases and at J to 5 bases, leaving 7 bases not matched to a gene. The CDR3 protein is CASSLEAGTAYGYTF. Here the CDR3 DNA reads TGTGCCAGCAGCTTGGAGGCCGGGACAGCGTATGGCTACACCTTC.

This CDR3 is CASSDEFFSNIQYF. The CDR3 bases are TGTGCCAGCAGCGACGAGTTCTTCTCAAACATTCAGTACTTC. The chain uses TRBV9 and TRBJ2-4, with no clear D. Trimming removed 3 bases from V and 6 bases from J, with 13 bases in between. Germline assignment: CDR1 SGDLS and CDR2 YYNGEE. This CDR3 is built from 14 residues.

This clone was detected only a few times. The rearrangement uses TRBV5-1 and TRBJ2-7; TRBD1 matches at 8 bases. CDR1 SGHRS and CDR2 YFSETQ come from the germline V gene. V was pared by 2 bases and J by 6 bases, with 7 bases of the junction left unmatched. The CDR3 is 14 residues long. The DNA for the CDR3 is TGCGCCAGCAGCTTATCCGGACAGGGCAGCGAGCAGTACTTC. It yields the protein CASSLSGQGSEQYF.

The CDR3 DNA is TGTGCCAGCAGTTTGGACATTTCGATGTTACATAATACGAGTTACGAGCAGTACTTC. It encodes CASSLDISMLHNTSYEQYF. The J gene is TRBJ2-7, the V gene TRBV28, with a weak D call TRBD1 (5 bases). CDR3 length equals 19 residues. V was cut by 3 bases and J by 4 bases, with 28 bases left in between. Germline lookup yields CDR1 MDHEN and CDR2 SYDVKM.

V and J are TRBV5-1 and TRBJ2-5; 7 bases are shared with TRBD1. The CDR3 loop spans 14 amino acids. The germline V gene encodes CDR1 SGHRS and CDR2 YFSETQ. The V gene end was trimmed by 0 bases and the J gene end by 9 bases; junction bases not matched to a gene: 8. The CDR3 sequence is CASSLEGAPVAQYF. For the CDR3, the DNA is TGCGCCAGCAGCTTGGAGGGGGCACCCGTGGCCCAGTACTTC. The full variable domain, rest sourced from reference TRBV5-1 and TRBJ2-5, is KAGVTQTPRYLIKTRGQQVTLSCSPISGHRSVSWYQQTPGQGLQFLFEYFSETQRNKGNFPGRFSGRQFSNSRSEMNVSTLELGDSALYLCASSLEGAPVAQYFGPGTRLLVL.

In its sample, this clone was seen a few times. This chain links TRBV7-9 with TRBJ1-5, with D maybe TRBD1 (6 bases). The ends were cut back, 5 bases at V and 0 bases at J, with 11 bases in the middle. CDR3 length equals 15 residues. CDR1 is SEHNR and CDR2 is FQNEAQ in the germline V gene (reference sequence). The CDR3 sequence: CASSPDSPSNQPQHF. CDR3 DNA sequence: TGTGCCAGCAGCCCGGACAGCCCTAGCAATCAGCCCCAGCATTTT.

This chain links TRBV18 with TRBJ1-1; the D gene is possibly TRBD1 (5 bases). This CDR3 has 15 amino acids. The ends were cut back, 6 bases at V and 4 bases at J, with 18 bases in the middle. Germline lookup yields CDR1 KGHSH and CDR2 LQKENI. The CDR3 reads CASSPVVGGGTEAFF. The CDR3 nucleotides are TGTGCCAGCTCTCCGGTAGTCGGGGGTGGCACTGAAGCTTTCTTT.

This clone was detected a few times. This chain joins TRBV4-3 and TRBJ1-2; 7 bases fit TRBD1. CDR3 length: 15 residues. The J segment lost 5 bases and the V segment lost 0 bases, leaving 6 bases of the junction unmatched. Germline V CDR1 and CDR2: LGHNA, YSLEER. The CDR3 DNA sequence: TGCGCCAGCAGCCAAGATCCAGGGGGAGGTTATGGCTACACCTTC. The encoded protein is CASSQDPGGGYGYTF.

The CDR3 nucleotides read TGTGCCAGTAGGCTTGGACAGGGCTACAATGAGCAGTTCTTC. This gives the protein CASRLGQGYNEQFF. The chain employs TRBV19 and TRBJ2-1, with 8 bases matching TRBD1. Germline CDR1 reads LNHDA; CDR2 reads SQIVND (reference sequence). V dropped 6 bases and J dropped 3; count of bases not matched to a gene: 4. The CDR3 is 14 residues long.

The chain joins TRBV7-2 to TRBJ2-7; 7 bases are a match to TRBD1. Germline V lookup: CDR1 SGHTA, CDR2 FQGNSA. Germline trimming cut 5 bases from V and 4 bases from J; bases unmatched to any gene: 5. CDR3 size: 13 residues. DNA of the CDR3: TGTGCCAGCAGCCGGGGACAGTTTTACGAGCAGTACTTC. Protein sequence: CASSRGQFYEQYF.

This clone was seen only once. The gene calls are TRBV11-2 and TRBJ2-7, with a weak D call TRBD2 (6 bases). Germline CDR1 and CDR2: SGHAT and FQNNGV. There are 13 residues in the CDR3. V was trimmed by 0 bases and J by 12 bases, leaving 15 bases between them. CDR3 protein: CASSLEATGLGYF. The CDR3 bases are TGTGCCAGCAGCTTAGAAGCAACGGGACTTGGGTACTTC.

Points on this clone: The junction differs from germline at one of its ends, possibly a read error. Other nucleotide sequences in the sample specify the same CDR3. The V gene is TRBV7-6, the J gene TRBJ1-2; D call uncertain. CDR3 length: 14 amino acids. Germline V gene data show CDR1 as SGHVS and CDR2 as FNYEAQ. The DNA of the CDR3 is TGCGCCAGCAGCTTAAGTCCGTACACCTATGGCTACACCTTC. Encoded protein: CASSLSPYTYGYTF.

The V gene is TRBV5-4, the J gene TRBJ2-1; 8 bases map to TRBD2. V lost 5 bases and J lost 5; bases outside the gene matches: 12. This CDR3 is built from 16 residues. Germline lookup yields CDR1 SGHNT and CDR2 YYREEE (reference sequence). CDR3 coding DNA: TGTGCCAGCAGTTCATCGGGCAGCGGGGGACACAATGAGCAGTTCTTC. Encoded protein: CASSSSGSGGHNEQFF. The complete variable domain, with remaining parts taken from reference TRBV5-4 and TRBJ2-1, reads ETGVTQSPTHLIKTRGQQVTLRCSSQSGHNTVSWYQQALGQGPQFIFQYYREEENGRGNFPPRFSGLQFPNYSSELNVNALELDDSALYLCASSSSGSGGHNEQFFGPGTRLTVL.

This chain links TRBV28 with TRBJ1-5, with D possibly being TRBD1 (5 bases). CDR1 is MDHEN, CDR2 SYDVKM, per germline. The CDR3 is 15 amino acids. V lost 8 bases and J 2 bases, leaving 16 bases between the germline ends. CDR3 protein: CASGGTGYGNQPQHF. The CDR3 DNA reads TGTGCCAGCGGGGGGACGGGATATGGCAATCAGCCCCAGCATTTT.

This clone was seen more than once but under ten times. V usage is TRBV27 and J usage is TRBJ1-2; D unclear. CDR1 is MNHEY and CDR2 is SMNVEV in the germline V gene (reference sequence). The CDR3 is made up of 13 amino acids. The V gene lost 8 bases and the J gene lost 0 bases, with 10 bases spanning the gap. The DNA of the CDR3 is TGTGCCAGCGGACTTAGTGCTAACTATGGCTACACCTTC. As protein: CASGLSANYGYTF.

J is TRBJ2-7 and V is TRBV6-5; maybe TRBD1 (5 bases). CDR3 length: 14 amino acids. Trimming took off 3 bases at V and 4 bases at J, with 13 bases between the two ends. Germline CDR1 reads MNHEY; CDR2 reads SVGAGI. The DNA of the CDR3 is TGTGCCAGCAGTTATAGCAGGGTGAAATACGAGCAGTACTTC. Protein product: CASSYSRVKYEQYF.

This clone turned up a few times. V gene TRBV27 combines with J gene TRBJ2-7, with 9 positions matching TRBD1. The CDR3 covers 15 residues. Per the germline V gene, CDR1 is MNHEY and CDR2 is SMNVEV (reference sequence). The J segment lost 1 base and the V segment lost 5 bases, leaving 6 bases of the junction unmatched. The CDR3 is CASSPGTGLSYEQYF. CDR3 DNA: TGTGCCAGCAGTCCTGGGACAGGGTTATCCTACGAGCAGTACTTC.

V and J are TRBV7-3 and TRBJ2-5; TRBD1 aligns across 9 bases. Unmatched junction bases numbered 6, after V lost 4 bases and J lost 6 bases. Germline V gene data show CDR1 as SGHTA and CDR2 as FQGTGA. CDR3 length equals 14 residues. The CDR3 loop reads CASSSSGQGKTQYF. The CDR3 DNA is TGTGCCAGCAGCTCGTCGGGACAGGGAAAGACCCAGTACTTC. The full variable domain, in which reference TRBV7-3 and TRBJ2-5 provide the parts outside the CDR3, is GAGVSQTPSNKVTEKGKYVELRCDPISGHTALYWYRQSLGQGPEFLIYFQGTGAADDSGLPNDRFFAVRPEGSVSTLKIQRTERGDSAVYLCASSSSGQGKTQYFGPGTRLLVL.

This clone came up a few times. The chain links TRBV4-2 to TRBJ2-7; D call uncertain. The V end lost 4 bases, the J end lost 2 bases, and 15 bases lay between the germline ends. Germline lookup yields CDR1 LGHNA and CDR2 YNFKEQ. The CDR3 runs to 15 residues. The CDR3 loop reads CASSPETTGTYEQYF. The CDR3 DNA is TGTGCCAGCAGCCCCGAAACGACTGGAACCTACGAGCAGTACTTC.

The V call is TRBV6-5, the J call TRBJ2-3, with D maybe TRBD2 (5 bases). The CDR3 runs 15 residues. The germline V gene has CDR1 MNHEY and CDR2 SVGAGI. Trimming removed 2 bases from V and 0 bases from J, with 9 bases in between. DNA for the CDR3: TGTGCCAGCAGTTACAGCTCGGGGAGCACAGATACGCAGTATTTT. Encoded protein: CASSYSSGSTDTQYF.